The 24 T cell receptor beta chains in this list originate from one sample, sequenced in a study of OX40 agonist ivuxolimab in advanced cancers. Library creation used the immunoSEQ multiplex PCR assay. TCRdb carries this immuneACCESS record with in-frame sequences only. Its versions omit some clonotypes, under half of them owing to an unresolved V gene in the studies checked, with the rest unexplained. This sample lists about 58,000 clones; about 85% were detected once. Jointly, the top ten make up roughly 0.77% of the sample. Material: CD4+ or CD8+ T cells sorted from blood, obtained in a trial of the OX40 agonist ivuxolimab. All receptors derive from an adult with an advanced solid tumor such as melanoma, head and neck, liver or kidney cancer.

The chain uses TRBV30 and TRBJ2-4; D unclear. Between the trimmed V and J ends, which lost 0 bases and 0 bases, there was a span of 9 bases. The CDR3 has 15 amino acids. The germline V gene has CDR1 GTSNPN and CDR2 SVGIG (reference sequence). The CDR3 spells CAWSVGSLAKNIQYF. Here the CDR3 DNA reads TGTGCCTGGAGTGTTGGTTCGCTAGCCAAAAACATTCAGTACTTC.

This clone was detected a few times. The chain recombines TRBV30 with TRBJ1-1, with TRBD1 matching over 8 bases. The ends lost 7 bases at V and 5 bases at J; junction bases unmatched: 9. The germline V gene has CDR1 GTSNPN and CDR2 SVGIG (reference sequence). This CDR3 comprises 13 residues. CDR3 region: CASTDRAGTEAFF. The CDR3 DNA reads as TGTGCCTCGACGGACAGGGCTGGAACTGAAGCTTTCTTT.

CDR3 region: CASSPDVSTDTQYF. The CDR3 coding sequence is TGCGCCAGCAGCCCGGACGTTAGCACAGATACGCAGTATTTT. The chain uses TRBV5-1 and TRBJ2-3, with D unclear. Trimming removed 4 bases at V and 0 bases at J, with 9 bases between. The germline CDR1 and CDR2 sequences are SGHRS and YFSETQ. The CDR3 has 14 residues.

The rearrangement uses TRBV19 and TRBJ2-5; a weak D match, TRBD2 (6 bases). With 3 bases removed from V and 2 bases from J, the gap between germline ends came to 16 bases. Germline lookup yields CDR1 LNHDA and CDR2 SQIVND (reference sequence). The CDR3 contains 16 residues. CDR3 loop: CASSIGSGTGQETQYF. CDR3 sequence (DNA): TGTGCCAGTAGTATTGGTTCTGGGACTGGGCAAGAGACCCAGTACTTC.

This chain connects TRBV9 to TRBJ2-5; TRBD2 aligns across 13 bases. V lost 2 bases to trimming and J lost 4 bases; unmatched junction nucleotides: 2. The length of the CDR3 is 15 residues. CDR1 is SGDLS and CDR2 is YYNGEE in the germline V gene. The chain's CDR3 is CASSVGLAGVETQYF. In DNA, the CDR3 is TGTGCCAGCAGCGTCGGACTAGCGGGAGTAGAGACCCAGTACTTC.

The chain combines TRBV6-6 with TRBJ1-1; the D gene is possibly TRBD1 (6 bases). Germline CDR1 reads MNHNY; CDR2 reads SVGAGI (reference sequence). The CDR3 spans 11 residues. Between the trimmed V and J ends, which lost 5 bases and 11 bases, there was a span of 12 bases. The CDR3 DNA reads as TGTGCCAGCAGTCGACAGGAAGAGGCTTTCTTT. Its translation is CASSRQEEAFF.

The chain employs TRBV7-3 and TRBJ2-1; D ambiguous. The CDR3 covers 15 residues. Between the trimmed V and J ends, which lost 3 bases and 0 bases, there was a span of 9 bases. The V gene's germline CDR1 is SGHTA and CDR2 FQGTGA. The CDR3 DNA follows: TGTGCCAGCAGCTTGGGCTCAGACTCCTACAATGAGCAGTTCTTC. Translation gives CASSLGSDSYNEQFF.

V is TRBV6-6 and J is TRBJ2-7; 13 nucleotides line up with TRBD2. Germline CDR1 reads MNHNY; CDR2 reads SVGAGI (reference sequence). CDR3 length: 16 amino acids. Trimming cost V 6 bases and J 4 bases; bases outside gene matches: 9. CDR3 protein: CASSRTGTSGIYEQYF. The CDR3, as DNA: TGTGCCAGCAGCCGTACAGGGACTAGCGGGATATACGAGCAGTACTTC.

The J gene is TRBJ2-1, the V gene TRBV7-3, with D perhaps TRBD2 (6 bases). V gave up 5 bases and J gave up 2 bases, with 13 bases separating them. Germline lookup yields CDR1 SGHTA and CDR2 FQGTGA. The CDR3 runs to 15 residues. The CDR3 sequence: CASSVAGGPYNEQFF. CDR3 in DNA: TGTGCCAGCAGCGTGGCAGGAGGGCCCTACAATGAGCAGTTCTTC.

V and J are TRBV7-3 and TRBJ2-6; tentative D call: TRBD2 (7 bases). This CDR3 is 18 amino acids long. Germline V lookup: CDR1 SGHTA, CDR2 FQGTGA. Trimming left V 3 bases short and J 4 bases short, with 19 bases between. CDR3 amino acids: CASSLTGGGVGGANVLTF. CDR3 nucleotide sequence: TGTGCCAGCAGCTTGACAGGCGGGGGAGTAGGAGGGGCCAACGTCCTGACTTTC. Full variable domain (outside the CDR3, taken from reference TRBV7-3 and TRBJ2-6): GAGVSQTPSNKVTEKGKYVELRCDPISGHTALYWYRQSLGQGPEFLIYFQGTGAADDSGLPNDRFFAVRPEGSVSTLKIQRTERGDSAVYLCASSLTGGGVGGANVLTFGAGSRLTVL.

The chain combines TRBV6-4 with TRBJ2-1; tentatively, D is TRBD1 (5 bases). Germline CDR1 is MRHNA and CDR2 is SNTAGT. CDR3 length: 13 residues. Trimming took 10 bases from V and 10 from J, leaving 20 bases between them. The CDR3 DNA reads TGTGCCACCGCGTCGGAAAGGGGTCTCGAGCAGTTCTTC. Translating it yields CATASERGLEQFF.

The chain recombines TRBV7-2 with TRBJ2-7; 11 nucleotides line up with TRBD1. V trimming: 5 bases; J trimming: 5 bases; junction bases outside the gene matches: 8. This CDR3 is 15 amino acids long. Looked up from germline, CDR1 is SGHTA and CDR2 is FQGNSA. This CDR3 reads CASSRGQGARNEQYF. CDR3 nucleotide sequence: TGTGCCAGCAGCCGCGGACAGGGGGCGCGCAACGAGCAGTACTTC.

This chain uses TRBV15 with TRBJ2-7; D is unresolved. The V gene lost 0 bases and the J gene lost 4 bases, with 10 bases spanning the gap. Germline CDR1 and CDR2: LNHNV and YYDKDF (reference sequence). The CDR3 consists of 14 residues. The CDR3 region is CATSRDLWGYEQYF. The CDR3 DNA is TGTGCCACCAGCAGAGATCTTTGGGGTTACGAGCAGTACTTC.

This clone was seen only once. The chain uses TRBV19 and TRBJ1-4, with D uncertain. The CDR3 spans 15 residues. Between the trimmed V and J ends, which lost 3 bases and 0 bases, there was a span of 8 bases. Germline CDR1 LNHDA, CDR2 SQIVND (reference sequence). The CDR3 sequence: CASSIIQATNEKLFF. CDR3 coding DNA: TGTGCCAGTAGTATTATCCAGGCAACTAATGAAAAACTGTTTTTT.

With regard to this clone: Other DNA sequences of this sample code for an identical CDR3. The CDR3 sequence is CASSRLAGSYNEQFF. In nucleotides, the CDR3 is TGTGCCAGTAGTAGGCTAGCGGGATCCTACAATGAGCAGTTCTTC. This chain links TRBV19 with TRBJ2-1; TRBD2 matches at 9 bases. The CDR3 is 15 amino acids. Germline CDR1 reads LNHDA; CDR2 reads SQIVND (reference sequence). Germline trimming cut 4 bases from V and 1 base from J; bases unmatched to any gene: 2.

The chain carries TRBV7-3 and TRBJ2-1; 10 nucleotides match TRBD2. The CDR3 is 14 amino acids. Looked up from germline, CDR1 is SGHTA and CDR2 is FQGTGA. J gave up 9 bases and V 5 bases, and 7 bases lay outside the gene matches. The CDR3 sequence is CASSPLAGVGEQFF. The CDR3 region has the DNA TGTGCCAGCAGCCCCCTAGCGGGAGTAGGTGAGCAGTTCTTC.

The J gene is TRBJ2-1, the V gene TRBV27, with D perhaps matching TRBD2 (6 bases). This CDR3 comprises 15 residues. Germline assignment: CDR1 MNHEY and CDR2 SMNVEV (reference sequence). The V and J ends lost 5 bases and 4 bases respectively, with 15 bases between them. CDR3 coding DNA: TGTGCCAGCAGTCAACCGGGACTCGCTTACAATGAGCAGTTCTTC. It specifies CASSQPGLAYNEQFF.

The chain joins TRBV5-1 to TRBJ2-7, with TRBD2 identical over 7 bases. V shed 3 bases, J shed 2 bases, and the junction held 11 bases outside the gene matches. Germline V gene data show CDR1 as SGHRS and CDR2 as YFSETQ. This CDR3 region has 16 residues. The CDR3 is CASSSTTSRKPYEQYF. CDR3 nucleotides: TGCGCCAGCAGCTCAACGACTAGCCGAAAGCCCTACGAGCAGTACTTC. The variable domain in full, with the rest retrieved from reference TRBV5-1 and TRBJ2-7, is KAGVTQTPRYLIKTRGQQVTLSCSPISGHRSVSWYQQTPGQGLQFLFEYFSETQRNKGNFPGRFSGRQFSNSRSEMNVSTLELGDSALYLCASSSTTSRKPYEQYFGPGTRLTVT.

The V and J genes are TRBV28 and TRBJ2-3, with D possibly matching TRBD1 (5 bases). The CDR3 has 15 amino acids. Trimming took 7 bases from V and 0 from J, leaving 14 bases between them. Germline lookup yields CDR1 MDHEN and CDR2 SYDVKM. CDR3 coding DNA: TGTGCCAGCACCTCTCTAGGGGCTAGCACAGATACGCAGTATTTT. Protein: CASTSLGASTDTQYF.

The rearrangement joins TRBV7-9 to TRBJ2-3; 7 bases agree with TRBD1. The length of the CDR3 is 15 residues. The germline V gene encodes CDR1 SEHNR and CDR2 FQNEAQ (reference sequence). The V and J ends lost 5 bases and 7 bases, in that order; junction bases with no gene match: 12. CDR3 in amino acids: CASSPDRLGENTQYF. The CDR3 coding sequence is TGTGCCAGCAGCCCGGACAGGTTGGGGGAGAATACGCAGTATTTT.

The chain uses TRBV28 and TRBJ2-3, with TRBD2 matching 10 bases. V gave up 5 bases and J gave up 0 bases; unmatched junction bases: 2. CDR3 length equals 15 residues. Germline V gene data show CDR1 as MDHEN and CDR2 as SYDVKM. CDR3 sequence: CASSPSGSSTDTQYF. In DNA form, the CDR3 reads TGTGCCAGCAGTCCTAGCGGGAGCAGCACAGATACGCAGTATTTT.

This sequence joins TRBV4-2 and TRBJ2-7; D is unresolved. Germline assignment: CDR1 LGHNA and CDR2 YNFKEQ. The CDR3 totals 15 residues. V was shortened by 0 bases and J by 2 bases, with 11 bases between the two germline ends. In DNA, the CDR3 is TGTGCCAGCAGCCAAGAAGCGACGGTTACCTACGAGCAGTACTTC. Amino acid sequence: CASSQEATVTYEQYF.

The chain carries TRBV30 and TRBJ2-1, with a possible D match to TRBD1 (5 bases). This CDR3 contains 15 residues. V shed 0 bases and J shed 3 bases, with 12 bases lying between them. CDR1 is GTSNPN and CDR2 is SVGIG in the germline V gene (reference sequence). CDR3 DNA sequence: TGTGCCTGGAGTGTAAGAACAGGTTTCTACAATGAGCAGTTCTTC. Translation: CAWSVRTGFYNEQFF.

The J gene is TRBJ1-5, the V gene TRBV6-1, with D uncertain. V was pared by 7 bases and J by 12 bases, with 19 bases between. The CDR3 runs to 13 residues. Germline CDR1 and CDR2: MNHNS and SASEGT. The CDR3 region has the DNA TGTGCCAGCACACGTCAGTCGGCTCTTAACCAGCATTTT. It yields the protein CASTRQSALNQHF.